This T cell receptor beta chain was documented in a study of glioma-infiltrating T cells listed by TCRdb under 2016. With regard to the full study: Low-grade gliomas were represented by WHO grade II oligodendrogliomas or astrocytomas, and glioblastomas were represented by WHO grade IV tumors that were sampled at initial rather than recurrent diagnosis. TCR alpha- and beta-chain repertoires were sequenced from glioma tissue, non-neoplastic brain tissue and matched peripheral blood mononuclear cells. Three low-grade glioma patients, seven to nine primary glioblastoma patients, and three non-glioma patients who contributed non-neoplastic brain tissue made up the paired cohort. Sequencing coverage of about 4- to 11-fold of 1 million or so peripheral T cells was targeted for blood libraries. To measure divergence between tissue and blood T-cell populations, each tissue-infiltrating repertoire was compared with the peripheral blood repertoire of the same patient. Glioma patients received dexamethasone for six or fewer days before surgery.

Turning to this clonotype: What this receptor recognizes is not known. A much larger clone lies one base from this, so it may be a read error.

The germline V gene encodes CDR1 MNHEY and CDR2 SVGEGT. V and J lose 7 bases and 3 bases, and a span of 13 bases separates them. The CDR3 runs 13 amino acids, cysteine and phenylalanine included. Only the CDR3 DNA stays, 39 bases, in frame from base 1. The iRepertoire nested amplicon-rescue multiplex PCR (arm-PCR) platform was used to amplify TCR alpha and beta CDR3 regions from RNA. The input for one-step reverse transcription and amplification was roughly 90-450 ng of tissue mRNA or PBMC total RNA. Following bead purification, Illumina adapters were added through a secondary multiplex PCR, and the libraries were then gel-purified between 200 and 400 bp. Internal 6-nucleotide barcodes were carried by the libraries and were used for demultiplexing. The libraries were sequenced on an Illumina MiSeq using 2x220 or 2x250 nucleotide paired-end reads. The authors processed their data as follows. Paired reads were merged using FLASH 1.2.11 and aligned with BWA-MEM to the GRCh37 human genome, and TRA and TRB reads were then extracted. V and J assignment used an IMGT-derived reference of cassette sequences and CDR3 motifs that included pseudogenes. Reads were translated in three frames, and productive CDR3s were defined as those with a C...FGXG motif and no stop codons. Unique combinations of V-J cassette pair and CDR3 amino acid sequence were defined as clonotypes. Reads were filtered by Hamming distance, with the threshold set by the sequence error rate of each sample in mapped regions. TCRdb reanalyzed the raw reads on its own, using fastp at Q25 for trimming and MiXCR for clone calling, and kept in-frame beta chains. One record per CDR3 amino acid sequence lists the most common genes and DNA. TCRdb, rather than the study authors, made the V and J calls. The sample table shows a few hundred thousand distinct CDR3 sequences, and roughly two fifths are seen once. Approximately 12% of the sample is in the top ten clones.

Immediately after resection, surgical brain or tumor specimens were cryofrozen in liquid nitrogen, and peripheral blood cells were collected at the same time. The study at large found these results: In non-neoplastic patients, VJ-independent divergence between tissue and blood fell below expectation, whereas in all gliomas, and especially in low-grade gliomas, the divergence rose above expectation. Patients with low tissue-blood divergence were marked by a signature set of shared blood CDR3 motifs, and that set was depleted in highly divergent patients. Very few CDR3 sequences were found to be shared between tissue and blood, and this scarcity was attributed to high CDR3 diversity and limited sampling. The group comparisons were based on small numbers of patients: three non-neoplastic, three low-grade glioma and roughly eight glioblastoma patients.

The sequenced sample consisted of glioma tissue, nonneoplastic brain tissue, or PBMCs (not recorded which). The receptor was derived from a human donor with low-grade glioma or glioblastoma, undergoing nonglioma brain surgery, or in good health (not recorded which). The receptor chain draws on TRBV6-2 or TRBV6-3 and TRBJ2-7; TRBD1 is possibly the D segment (6 matching bases). The CDR3 reads CASTRTGLYEQYF. The base sequence is TGTGCCAGCACGAGAACAGGGCTCTACGAGCAGTACTTC.